This TCR beta chain was found in a study of T cell repertoires in cytomegalovirus infection (dated by TCRdb to about 2019). For the wider study: The peptide stimulations were aimed at well-studied HLA-B-restricted epitopes as well as recently identified HLA-C-restricted CMV epitopes, whose presentation resists viral immunomodulation. Donor HLA type was relevant to the analysis, as public TCR beta signatures indicated carriage of CMV infection together with the matching HLA type. Summary of the overall study and its limitations: In the ex vivo response, HLA-C-restricted CMV-specific TCR beta clonotypes were dominant, and in two of eight donors the single most frequent clonotype came from this HLA-C-restricted group. In both this cohort and an independent roughly 400-donor cohort, the cumulative frequency of public TCR beta family members distinguished carriers of CMV infection plus the relevant HLA type.

Taken from cysteine to phenylalanine, the CDR3 has 16 residues. This entry keeps only the CDR3 DNA: 48 bases, framed from base 1. V and J are truncated by 5 bases and 5 bases respectively, leaving an intervening sequence of 21 bases. In the germline V gene (reference sequence), CDR1 corresponds to PRHDT and CDR2 to FYEKMQ. Instrument on record: Illumina HiSeq 1500. The public reads were reprocessed in TCRdb via fastp at Q25 and MiXCR, keeping in-frame beta chains. Duplicate CDR3 protein sequences are folded into a single record with the most common DNA and genes. This sample gives 100,000 or so distinct CDR3 sequences in total; around 28% of them show up just once. About 72% of the sample is in the top ten clones. The sample's treatment or condition label, in plain terms: in vitro stimulation with specific CMV peptide epitopes to enrich CMV-specific T cells. In regard to this clonotype: Its cognate antigen has yet to be identified. Per-base quality was not reported, and no clone a single base away is much larger than it.

This clonotype originated in a human donor in good health (CMV status not recorded). Some clones in this sample may be carry-over from other donors' samples. This material consisted of CD8+ T cells from cultured PBMCs, taken from culture after CMV antigen stimulation. Recombination connected TRBV13 to TRBJ1-2, with the identity of the D gene unclear. The bases read TGTGCCAGCAGCCAAAACCTCCGGGATCCCTCGTATGGCTACACCTTC. The resulting protein is CASSQNLRDPSYGYTF.